These 32 T cell receptor beta chains were all obtained from the same sample, sequenced in a study of T cell changes during pregnancy in multiple sclerosis. The assay was immunoSEQ multiplex PCR, and TCRdb's table has in-frame clones only and misses some. There are roughly 72,000 clones in the sample; roughly nine tenths occur only once, and roughly 0.22% lies in the top ten. The sample consisted of CD4+ T cells from peripheral blood mononuclear cells, taken before pregnancy. All receptors derive from a female donor with multiple sclerosis, enrolled in a pregnancy study.

This sequence joins TRBV6-1 and TRBJ2-1; 16 bases map to TRBD2. Germline values: CDR1 MNHNS, CDR2 SASEGT. The CDR3 totals 15 residues. Trimming cost V 9 bases and J 10 bases; bases outside gene matches: 9. The CDR3 sequence: CASAGLAGGGGEQFF. The CDR3 DNA sequence: TGTGCCAGTGCGGGACTAGCGGGGGGGGGAGGCGAGCAGTTCTTC.

The rearrangement joins TRBV28 to TRBJ2-7; D is unresolved. Trimming removed 4 bases from V and 5 bases from J, with 6 bases in between. CDR1 is MDHEN, CDR2 SYDVKM, per germline. The CDR3 is made up of 11 amino acids. The CDR3 nucleotides read TGTGCCAGCAGTTCCCCGGACGAGCAGTACTTC. Protein sequence: CASSSPDEQYF.

CDR3 nucleotide sequence: TGTGCCAGCAGTCCTAGCGGGGTCTCCTACGAGCAGTACTTC. Translation: CASSPSGVSYEQYF. The rearrangement links TRBV27 to TRBJ2-7, with 9 nucleotides matching TRBD2. This CDR3 has 14 amino acids. Germline CDR1 reads MNHEY; CDR2 reads SMNVEV (reference sequence). The V and J ends lost 5 bases and 0 bases, in that order; junction bases with no gene match: 2.

This chain uses TRBV30 with TRBJ1-3; D might be TRBD1 (5 bases). Germline V CDR1 and CDR2: GTSNPN, SVGIG (reference sequence). This CDR3 has 14 amino acids. Trimming left V 0 bases short and J 0 bases short, with 6 bases between. The CDR3 reads CAWSVQVSGNTIYF. The CDR3 DNA sequence: TGTGCCTGGAGTGTACAGGTCTCTGGAAACACCATATATTTT.

This chain links TRBV19 with TRBJ2-1, with 9 nucleotides matching TRBD1. Germline CDR1 LNHDA, CDR2 SQIVND (reference sequence). The CDR3 is made up of 13 amino acids. The V segment lost 5 bases and the J segment 10 bases; nucleotides outside the gene matches: 6. The CDR3 nucleotides are TGTGCCAGTAGTTCGACAGGGGGTGGAGAGCAGTTCTTC. Translating it yields CASSSTGGGEQFF.

The V call is TRBV9, the J call TRBJ2-2, with a possible D match to TRBD1 (6 bases). The V gene lost 0 bases and the J gene lost 6 bases, with 18 bases spanning the gap. CDR3 length equals 17 residues. Germline V gene lookup returns CDR1 SGDLS and CDR2 YYNGEE. CDR3 DNA sequence: TGTGCCAGCAGCGTAGCGGGGACACGCGGAGCCCCCGGGGAGCTGTTTTTT. Translation gives CASSVAGTRGAPGELFF.

The CDR3 nucleotides are TGTGCCTGGTACCTAATCCGGGACAGGGTAACTGAAGCTTTCTTT. It encodes CAWYLIRDRVTEAFF. This chain connects TRBV30 to TRBJ1-1; the match to TRBD1 covers 9 bases. Per the germline V gene, CDR1 is GTSNPN and CDR2 is SVGIG (reference sequence). V trimming: 5 bases; J trimming: 5 bases; junction bases outside the gene matches: 12. The CDR3 spans 15 residues.

The chain links TRBV7-8 to TRBJ2-5, with 9 bases that match TRBD1. This CDR3 comprises 16 residues. Per the germline V gene, CDR1 is SGHVS and CDR2 is FQNEAQ. V shed 5 bases and J 4 bases; nucleotides not matched to a gene: 11. CDR3 bases: TGTGCCAGCAGCCACCCCGTGGGACAGGGTGCAGAGACCCAGTACTTC. Encoded protein: CASSHPVGQGAETQYF.

The DNA of the CDR3 is TGCGCCAGCAGTAGGACGGACTTCTATGGCTACACCTTC. It translates to CASSRTDFYGYTF. V gene TRBV5-1 combines with J gene TRBJ1-2, with unresolved D. With 5 bases removed from V and 4 bases from J, the gap between germline ends came to 12 bases. The V gene's germline CDR1 is SGHRS and CDR2 YFSETQ. The CDR3 runs to 13 residues.

In nucleotides, the CDR3 is TGTGCCAGCAGCCGGGGGGACAGCCGCTACGAGCAGTACTTC. Encoded protein: CASSRGDSRYEQYF. The chain has TRBV16 and TRBJ2-7; perhaps TRBD1 as D (7 bases). V was shortened by 4 bases and J by 3 bases, with 13 bases between the two germline ends. Germline V gives CDR1 KGHSY, CDR2 FQNENV. This CDR3 contains 14 residues. Drawing the rest from reference TRBV16 and TRBJ2-7, the complete variable domain is GEEVAQTPKHLVRGEGQKAKLYCAPIKGHSYVFWYQQVLKNEFKFLISFQNENVFDETGMPKERFSAKCLPNSPCSLEIQATKLEDSAVYFCASSRGDSRYEQYFGPGTRLTVT.

The rearrangement joins TRBV2 to TRBJ2-2; D is uncertain. In germline, CDR1 is SNHLY, CDR2 FYNNEI. The CDR3 spans 16 residues. V was trimmed by 0 bases and J by 0 bases, leaving 8 bases between them. The CDR3 bases are TGTGCCAGCAGTGAAGCTCGGCGGACGAACACCGGGGAGCTGTTTTTT. Its translation: CASSEARRTNTGELFF.

V is TRBV4-1 and J is TRBJ2-6; 10 bases map to TRBD2. J was trimmed by 2 bases and V by 2 bases; bases with no gene match: 6. The CDR3 contains 18 residues. Looked up from germline, CDR1 is MGHRA and CDR2 is YSYEKL. In nucleotides, the CDR3 is TGCGCCAGCAGCCAATATAGCGGGGGGACCACTGGGGCCAACGTCCTGACTTTC. Its protein is CASSQYSGGTTGANVLTF.

The rearrangement links TRBV9 to TRBJ2-3, with 10 bases lining up with TRBD2. Germline V gene sequence: CDR1 SGDLS, CDR2 YYNGEE. The CDR3 has 15 amino acids. The V gene end was trimmed by 0 bases and the J gene end by 4 bases; junction bases not matched to a gene: 2. The CDR3: CASSVGAGGADTQYF. The CDR3 nucleotides read TGTGCCAGCAGCGTAGGAGCGGGGGGGGCAGATACGCAGTATTTT.

This chain uses TRBV5-4 with TRBJ2-3; TRBD2 matches at 9 bases. The CDR3 runs 17 residues. The J segment lost 6 bases and the V segment lost 4 bases, leaving 15 bases of the junction unmatched. Germline loops: CDR1 SGHNT, CDR2 YYREEE (reference sequence). The chain's CDR3 is CASSRLAGEPRLDTQYF. CDR3 nucleotide sequence: TGTGCCAGCAGCAGATTAGCGGGAGAGCCCAGGTTGGATACGCAGTATTTT.

The chain uses TRBV10-3 and TRBJ1-4; 7 bases agree with TRBD1. Germline V lookup: CDR1 ENHRY, CDR2 SYGVKD. CDR3 length: 13 amino acids. J was trimmed by 8 bases and V by 10 bases; bases with no gene match: 10. Here the CDR3 reads CATQGVPREKLFF. CDR3 in DNA: TGTGCCACCCAGGGGGTTCCGAGGGAAAAACTGTTTTTT.

This clone has only a few counts. The rearrangement links TRBV6-5 to TRBJ1-1; D not resolved. The CDR3 extends over 12 amino acids. V lost 5 bases and J 3 bases, leaving 7 bases between the germline ends. Germline-derived CDR1 and CDR2 are MNHEY and SVGAGI. CDR3 protein: CASSRGDTEAFF. DNA for the CDR3: TGTGCCAGCAGTCGCGGGGACACTGAAGCTTTCTTT.

The chain couples TRBV2 to TRBJ2-2; D is possibly TRBD2 (6 bases). The CDR3 sequence is 14 residues long. CDR1 is SNHLY and CDR2 is FYNNEI in the germline V gene. V lost 4 bases and J lost 5, with 11 bases in between. The CDR3 protein is CASSVGGATGELFF. CDR3 nucleotides: TGTGCCAGCAGTGTAGGCGGGGCAACCGGGGAGCTGTTTTTT.

The chain couples TRBV6-5 to TRBJ2-1, with 11 bases aligning to TRBD2. J gave up 12 bases and V 7 bases, and 8 bases lay outside the gene matches. The length of the CDR3 is 13 residues. CDR1 and CDR2 from the germline V gene are MNHEY and SVGAGI. This CDR3 reads CASTGLAGGLQFF. The CDR3 nucleotides read TGTGCCAGCACCGGGCTAGCGGGAGGCTTGCAGTTCTTC.

The chain recombines TRBV6-1 with TRBJ1-4, with 8 bases that match TRBD1. The CDR3 loop spans 13 amino acids. Trimming at V came to 4 bases and at J to 7 bases, leaving 2 bases not matched to a gene. Per the germline V gene, CDR1 is MNHNS and CDR2 is SASEGT. The DNA of the CDR3 is TGTGCCAGCAGTGGCAGGGGGCTTGAAAAACTGTTTTTT. This encodes CASSGRGLEKLFF.

The gene calls are TRBV5-8 and TRBJ2-2, with D hard to call. CDR1 and CDR2 (germline): SGHTS, YDEGEE. Trimming cost V 5 bases and J 3 bases, with 11 bases left between them. CDR3 length equals 14 residues. CDR3 coding DNA: TGTGCCAGCAGACCCGTATTAGACACCGGGGAGCTGTTTTTT. Residues: CASRPVLDTGELFF.

This chain connects TRBV5-1 to TRBJ2-1, with 7 bases that match TRBD1. There are 16 residues in the CDR3. The germline CDR1 and CDR2 sequences are SGHRS and YFSETQ. The V segment lost 0 bases and the J segment 4 bases; nucleotides outside the gene matches: 7. The CDR3 here is CASSLAGTDFYNEQFF. CDR3 in DNA: TGCGCCAGCAGCTTGGCCGGGACAGACTTTTACAATGAGCAGTTCTTC.

The V gene is TRBV6-1, the J gene TRBJ1-3, with unresolved D. This CDR3 is 14 amino acids long. In germline, CDR1 is MNHNS, CDR2 SASEGT. Trimming cost V 3 bases and J 0 bases, with 6 bases left between them. The CDR3 bases are TGTGCCAGCAGTGACCCCTTCTCTGGAAACACCATATATTTT. Translating it yields CASSDPFSGNTIYF.

This rearrangement joins TRBV6-6 to TRBJ2-3, with 10 bases identical to TRBD2. Germline V lookup: CDR1 MNHNY, CDR2 SVGAGI (reference sequence). V was clipped by 6 bases and J by 5 bases; unmatched bases: 8. The CDR3 loop spans 15 amino acids. In DNA form, the CDR3 reads TGTGCCAGCAGGGACAGCGGGGGGGTAGGAGATACGCAGTATTTT. Protein product: CASRDSGGVGDTQYF.

This clone came up once. The chain employs TRBV6-1 and TRBJ1-1; D not certain. V was clipped by 5 bases and J by 0 bases, with 13 bases between them. CDR1 is MNHNS and CDR2 is SASEGT in the germline V gene. The CDR3 covers 15 residues. The CDR3 DNA reads as TGTGCCAGCAGTCCGAGGGATGGTATGAACACTGAAGCTTTCTTT. Residues: CASSPRDGMNTEAFF.

This sequence joins TRBV2 and TRBJ1-6; possibly TRBD1 for D (6 bases). CDR3 length equals 15 residues. Trimming took 3 bases from V and 9 from J, leaving 15 bases between them. Germline-derived CDR1 and CDR2 are SNHLY and FYNNEI. The CDR3 DNA reads as TGTGCCAGCAGTGAGCAGGGGCACAAAATTTCACCCCTCCACTTT. Protein sequence: CASSEQGHKISPLHF.

The V and J genes are TRBV28 and TRBJ2-3, with 8 bases matching TRBD2. Unmatched junction bases numbered 6, after V lost 5 bases and J lost 5 bases. Germline CDR1 MDHEN, CDR2 SYDVKM. The CDR3 length is 14 residues. The CDR3 loop reads CASSTSGSRDTQYF. The CDR3 DNA reads TGTGCCAGCAGTACGAGCGGGAGTCGAGATACGCAGTATTTT.

The rearrangement links TRBV5-1 to TRBJ1-6; D might be TRBD1 (5 bases). This CDR3 comprises 18 residues. CDR1 and CDR2 (germline): SGHRS, YFSETQ. Trimming took off 0 bases at V and 0 bases at J, with 13 bases between the two ends. CDR3 DNA sequence: TGCGCCAGCAGCTTGGATCCAGGGCTGAGCTCCTATAATTCACCCCTCCACTTT. Encoded protein: CASSLDPGLSSYNSPLHF.

The rearrangement joins TRBV18 to TRBJ2-7; 8 bases map to TRBD1. Germline V gene lookup returns CDR1 KGHSH and CDR2 LQKENI. V dropped 4 bases and J dropped 3; count of bases not matched to a gene: 8. The CDR3 consists of 15 residues. CDR3 DNA sequence: TGTGCCAGCTCACTACCTACAGGGGGTATCTACGAGCAGTACTTC. Amino acids: CASSLPTGGIYEQYF.

The chain combines TRBV5-6 with TRBJ1-1; D gene uncertain. Germline lookup yields CDR1 SGHDT and CDR2 YYEEEE. The CDR3 is 14 amino acids. V lost 2 bases, J lost 4 bases, and 12 bases lay in between. CDR3 region: CASSLPGLSTEAFF. CDR3 nucleotides: TGTGCCAGCAGCTTACCGGGGTTGAGCACTGAAGCTTTCTTT.

The J gene is TRBJ2-7, the V gene TRBV2; a weak D match, TRBD2 (5 bases). The CDR3 is made up of 13 amino acids. Per germline, CDR1 SNHLY and CDR2 FYNNEI. The V end was cut by 8 bases, the J end by 5 bases, with 16 bases between. CDR3 bases: TGTGCCAGCGAGTACGGGAACGGCCACGAGCAGTACTTC. Translating gives CASEYGNGHEQYF.

This clone was recorded once. The chain joins TRBV2 to TRBJ1-2, with 8 bases identical to TRBD1. Trimming took 5 bases from V and 7 from J; bases not matched to a gene: 12. Germline-derived CDR1 and CDR2 are SNHLY and FYNNEI. CDR3 length: 15 amino acids. CDR3 amino acids: CASSTRLRGQGGYTF. The CDR3 nucleotides are TGTGCCAGCAGTACCCGCCTCAGGGGGCAGGGTGGCTACACCTTC.

The chain recombines TRBV29-1 with TRBJ1-1, with a possible D match to TRBD1 (5 bases). This CDR3 spans 14 amino acids. Germline CDR1 SQVTM, CDR2 ANQGSEA. Between the trimmed V and J ends, which lost 4 bases and 5 bases, there was a span of 17 bases. The CDR3 nucleotides read TGCAGCGTTGGGGAGGCAGGCGCAGGGACTGAAGCTTTCTTT. Translating it yields CSVGEAGAGTEAFF.